The rows below give T cell receptor beta chains drawn from one sample of a study of post-analysis software for immune sequencing data. One entry per CDR3 protein results from TCRdb running MiXCR on the PCR reads. Among under 900,000 distinct CDR3 sequences listed, approximately 50% were seen once. The sample comprised blood. Receptors were obtained from a girl under 18 with multiple sclerosis. CDR3s include the opening cysteine and the closing phenylalanine or tryptophan. Each record gives: J gene, D gene, clone size, V gene, CDR3 DNA, CDR3 protein. The D gene is left open where the match is weak. Some rows have no size entry. The others give once, few or many, or a class for an expanded clone.

j_gene: TRBJ2-7; d_gene: .; abundance: .; v_gene: TRBV7-7; CDR3nt: TGTGCCAGCAGCCCCCAGGGGTCCGTAGGGCTCGAGCAGTACTTC; CDR3aa: CASSPQGSVGLEQYF
j_gene: TRBJ2-3; d_gene: TRBD2; abundance: .; v_gene: TRBV12-3/TRBV12-4; CDR3nt: TGTGCCAGCAGCTCCCCTAGCGGGAGGGCTAGCACAGATACGCAGTATTTT; CDR3aa: CASSSPSGRASTDTQYF
j_gene: TRBJ1-2; d_gene: TRBD1; abundance: .; v_gene: TRBV7-9; CDR3nt: TGTGCCAGCAGCCTTGGACAGGCCGGGCAGATAAACTATGGCTACACCTTC; CDR3aa: CASSLGQAGQINYGYTF
j_gene: TRBJ2-2; d_gene: TRBD2; abundance: .; v_gene: TRBV20-1; CDR3nt: TGCAGTGCTAGGACTAGCGGGACCACCGGGGAGCTGTTTTTT; CDR3aa: CSARTSGTTGELFF
j_gene: TRBJ2-5; d_gene: .; abundance: .; v_gene: TRBV9; CDR3nt: TGTGCCAGCAGCGTAACTCCAGAGACCCAGTACTTC; CDR3aa: CASSVTPETQYF
j_gene: TRBJ2-6; d_gene: TRBD2; abundance: .; v_gene: TRBV6-5; CDR3nt: TGTGCCAGCAGTTACCTTCAGCGGGGGGGTGGGGCCAACGTCCTGACTTTC; CDR3aa: CASSYLQRGGGANVLTF
j_gene: TRBJ2-5; d_gene: TRBD2; abundance: .; v_gene: TRBV12-3/TRBV12-4; CDR3nt: TGTGCCAGCAGCAAAACTAGCGGGGGATTCCAAGAGACCCAGTACTTC; CDR3aa: CASSKTSGGFQETQYF
j_gene: TRBJ2-5; d_gene: .; abundance: .; v_gene: TRBV12-3/TRBV12-4; CDR3nt: TGTGCCAGCAGTTTGAAGGACAGAAGGCCCCAAGAGACCCAGTACTTC; CDR3aa: CASSLKDRRPQETQYF
j_gene: TRBJ2-3; d_gene: .; abundance: .; v_gene: TRBV6-1; CDR3nt: TGTGCCAGCAGTGAGGGCTCTGCCTACACAGATACGCAGTATTTT; CDR3aa: CASSEGSAYTDTQYF
j_gene: TRBJ2-7; d_gene: TRBD2; abundance: .; v_gene: TRBV12-3/TRBV12-4; CDR3nt: TGTGCCAGCAGTTTACGGATCGGGGGGGGCTACGAGCAGTACTTC; CDR3aa: CASSLRIGGGYEQYF
j_gene: TRBJ2-7; d_gene: TRBD1; abundance: .; v_gene: TRBV29-1; CDR3nt: TGCAGCGTTAGGGACAGGGTTAACTACGAGCAGTACTTC; CDR3aa: CSVRDRVNYEQYF
j_gene: TRBJ2-2; d_gene: .; abundance: .; v_gene: TRBV7-9; CDR3nt: TGTGCCAGCAGCGACTACCGGGTCTCAAACACCGGGGAGCTGTTTTTT; CDR3aa: CASSDYRVSNTGELFF
j_gene: TRBJ2-1; d_gene: TRBD1; abundance: once; v_gene: TRBV3-1; CDR3nt: TGTGCCAGCAGCCCGACGACAGGGTCCTACAATGAGCAGTTCTTC; CDR3aa: CASSPTTGSYNEQFF
j_gene: TRBJ2-7; d_gene: .; abundance: .; v_gene: TRBV7-8; CDR3nt: TGTGCCAGCAGCTTCGGGACGCAAGACGAGCAGTACTTC; CDR3aa: CASSFGTQDEQYF
j_gene: TRBJ1-6; d_gene: TRBD1; abundance: .; v_gene: TRBV20-1; CDR3nt: TGCAGTGCTAGAGAAAACAGGGGTTCACCCCTCCACTTT; CDR3aa: CSARENRGSPLHF
j_gene: TRBJ2-5; d_gene: TRBD2; abundance: .; v_gene: TRBV12-3/TRBV12-4; CDR3nt: TGTGCCAGCAGCTCCCCGGGACTAGCGGACAATGAGCAGTACTTC; CDR3aa: CASSSPGLADNEQYF
j_gene: TRBJ2-7; d_gene: .; abundance: .; v_gene: TRBV5-1; CDR3nt: TGCGCCAGCAGCTTGTACGAGACAGTCTACGAGCAGTACTTC; CDR3aa: CASSLYETVYEQYF
j_gene: TRBJ1-4; d_gene: .; abundance: .; v_gene: TRBV25-1; CDR3nt: TGTGCCAGCAGTGTGGGATCGCGAAATGAAAAACTGTTTTTT; CDR3aa: CASSVGSRNEKLFF
j_gene: TRBJ2-6; d_gene: .; abundance: .; v_gene: TRBV5-1; CDR3nt: TGCGCCAGCAGCTTGGACCGCGACTCTGGGGCCAACGTCCTGACTTTC; CDR3aa: CASSLDRDSGANVLTF
j_gene: TRBJ2-1; d_gene: .; abundance: .; v_gene: TRBV6-6; CDR3nt: TGTGCCAGCAGTCCACAGATCGATGAGCAGTTCTTC; CDR3aa: CASSPQIDEQFF
j_gene: TRBJ1-2; d_gene: .; abundance: few; v_gene: TRBV27; CDR3nt: TGTGCCAGCAGTTCATTAGACAGAATCTATGGCTACACCTTC; CDR3aa: CASSSLDRIYGYTF
j_gene: TRBJ2-4; d_gene: .; abundance: once; v_gene: TRBV12-3/TRBV12-4; CDR3nt: TGTGCCAGCGCTCAACAGGAGTACATTCAGTACTTC; CDR3aa: CASAQQEYIQYF
j_gene: TRBJ2-1; d_gene: .; abundance: .; v_gene: TRBV7-9; CDR3nt: TGTGCCAGCAGCCAATGGGATGAGCAGTTCTTC; CDR3aa: CASSQWDEQFF
j_gene: TRBJ2-3; d_gene: TRBD2; abundance: few; v_gene: TRBV11-2; CDR3nt: TGTGCCAGCAGCTCTCGGTCCCAGCGGGAGGCCCGCACAGATACGCAGTATTTT; CDR3aa: CASSSRSQREARTDTQYF
j_gene: TRBJ2-5; d_gene: TRBD1; abundance: .; v_gene: TRBV14; CDR3nt: TGTGCCAGCAGCCCTCGACAGGGTATCGAGACCCAGTACTTC; CDR3aa: CASSPRQGIETQYF
j_gene: TRBJ2-7; d_gene: .; abundance: .; v_gene: TRBV19; CDR3nt: TGTGCCAGTAGTACGCCAGGCGATACCTACGAGCAGTACTTC; CDR3aa: CASSTPGDTYEQYF
j_gene: TRBJ2-6; d_gene: .; abundance: .; v_gene: TRBV29-1; CDR3nt: TGCAGCGCCTCATGGGCCAACGTCCTGACTTTC; CDR3aa: CSASWANVLTF
j_gene: TRBJ2-5; d_gene: TRBD1; abundance: .; v_gene: TRBV11-2; CDR3nt: TGTGCCAGCAGCTCCCTACAGGGGCAGGGAGAGACCCAGTACTTC; CDR3aa: CASSSLQGQGETQYF
j_gene: TRBJ2-4; d_gene: TRBD1; abundance: few; v_gene: TRBV12-3/TRBV12-4; CDR3nt: TGTGCCAGCAGCAGACAGGGGGGGGGCATTCAGTACTTC; CDR3aa: CASSRQGGGIQYF
j_gene: TRBJ2-7; d_gene: TRBD1; abundance: .; v_gene: TRBV5-1; CDR3nt: TGCGCCAGCAGACGGCTCGGACAGGGGGGAAACGAGCAGTACTTC; CDR3aa: CASRRLGQGGNEQYF
j_gene: TRBJ2-1; d_gene: TRBD2; abundance: few; v_gene: TRBV9; CDR3nt: TGTGCCAGCAGCGTAGCCCGTAGCGGGAGTTTCACCAATGAGCAGTTCTTC; CDR3aa: CASSVARSGSFTNEQFF
j_gene: TRBJ2-5; d_gene: .; abundance: .; v_gene: TRBV7-9; CDR3nt: TGTGCCAGCAGCACAACACAGGGTCGGGAGACCCAGTACTTC; CDR3aa: CASSTTQGRETQYF
j_gene: TRBJ1-2; d_gene: TRBD1; abundance: few; v_gene: TRBV29-1; CDR3nt: TGCAGCGTTGAACGCAGGGGGCATGGCTACACCTTC; CDR3aa: CSVERRGHGYTF
j_gene: TRBJ1-2; d_gene: .; abundance: once; v_gene: TRBV3-1; CDR3nt: TGTGCCAGCAGCCAGGATAGACAGCCCTGGGGAACTGGCTACACCTTC; CDR3aa: CASSQDRQPWGTGYTF
j_gene: TRBJ2-4; d_gene: .; abundance: few; v_gene: TRBV12-3/TRBV12-4; CDR3nt: TGTGCCAGCACCTCAGAGAGGATTCTACTAGCCAAAAACATTCAGTACTTC; CDR3aa: CASTSERILLAKNIQYF
j_gene: TRBJ2-4; d_gene: .; abundance: .; v_gene: TRBV20-1; CDR3nt: TGCAGTGCTAGGGAACCGAGAGGGGACTCTACCAAAAACATTCAGTACTTC; CDR3aa: CSAREPRGDSTKNIQYF
j_gene: TRBJ1-1; d_gene: .; abundance: once; v_gene: TRBV29-1; CDR3nt: TGCAGCGTTGCGTTCGTAGTTTTGAACACTGAAGCTTTCTTT; CDR3aa: CSVAFVVLNTEAFF
j_gene: TRBJ1-4; d_gene: .; abundance: .; v_gene: TRBV29-1; CDR3nt: TGCAGCGTAGGGGGGTCTAATGAAAAACTGTTTTTT; CDR3aa: CSVGGSNEKLFF
j_gene: TRBJ2-7; d_gene: .; abundance: .; v_gene: TRBV20-1; CDR3nt: TGCAGTGCTAGACTAGATTTGGACTACGAGCAGTACTTC; CDR3aa: CSARLDLDYEQYF
j_gene: TRBJ2-7; d_gene: TRBD1; abundance: .; v_gene: TRBV7-8; CDR3nt: TGTGCCAGCAGCATAGGGGGGGACAGGGCCGCCTACGAGCAGTACTTC; CDR3aa: CASSIGGDRAAYEQYF
j_gene: TRBJ1-2; d_gene: .; abundance: .; v_gene: TRBV18; CDR3nt: TGTGCCAGCTCACCACAAAAGGGGAGTGAGGGCTATGGCCACACCTTC; CDR3aa: CASSPQKGSEGYGHTF
j_gene: TRBJ1-5; d_gene: .; abundance: .; v_gene: TRBV6-6; CDR3nt: TGTGCCAGCAGGACGACGGGGGGTCAGCCCCAGCATTTT; CDR3aa: CASRTTGGQPQHF
j_gene: TRBJ1-2; d_gene: TRBD1; abundance: .; v_gene: TRBV12-3/TRBV12-4; CDR3nt: TGTGCCAGCAATTCGCCGGGACAGGTGAGAACTGGCTACACCTTC; CDR3aa: CASNSPGQVRTGYTF
j_gene: TRBJ1-2; d_gene: .; abundance: .; v_gene: TRBV3-1; CDR3nt: TGTGCCAGCAGCCAACAGCGGCCGGGGAGCTATGGCTACACCTTC; CDR3aa: CASSQQRPGSYGYTF
j_gene: TRBJ1-2; d_gene: .; abundance: .; v_gene: TRBV5-1; CDR3nt: TGCGCCAGCAGCTTGTTGGTGTTTTTCATTTTGGGGGATGGCTACACCTTC; CDR3aa: CASSLLVFFILGDGYTF
j_gene: TRBJ2-1; d_gene: .; abundance: .; v_gene: TRBV5-1; CDR3nt: TGCGCCAGCAGCTTGGCCCCGGGATCGCTTAATGAGCAGTTCTTC; CDR3aa: CASSLAPGSLNEQFF
j_gene: TRBJ2-1; d_gene: TRBD2; abundance: .; v_gene: TRBV7-9; CDR3nt: TGTGCCAGCAGCTTCCCGGGACTAGCGGGAGAGTTCTTC; CDR3aa: CASSFPGLAGEFF
j_gene: TRBJ1-4; d_gene: .; abundance: .; v_gene: TRBV7-6; CDR3nt: TGTGCCAGCAGCTTAAGGTCCGGTGAAAAACTGTTTTTT; CDR3aa: CASSLRSGEKLFF
j_gene: TRBJ2-5; d_gene: .; abundance: .; v_gene: TRBV29-1; CDR3nt: TGCAGCGTTGCGGGACACCAATCCCAAGAGACCCAGTACTTC; CDR3aa: CSVAGHQSQETQYF
j_gene: TRBJ2-5; d_gene: .; abundance: few; v_gene: TRBV29-1; CDR3nt: TGCAGCGTTGAGTTAAGGGACTGGACCCAGTACTTC; CDR3aa: CSVELRDWTQYF
j_gene: TRBJ1-2; d_gene: TRBD1; abundance: few; v_gene: TRBV10-3; CDR3nt: TGTGCCATCACCGACGGACAGGGCGATGGCTACACCTTC; CDR3aa: CAITDGQGDGYTF